This TCR beta chain appears in the sequencing data of a study of blood T cell repertoires in COVID-19. Study-wide background: Donors in Cohort 3 counted as recovered after two negative PCRs, clearance, or symptom resolution. Sources were T cells, B-cell-depleted T cells, or PBMCs; the material itself was cDNA or gDNA.

Trimming left V 6 bases short and J 4 bases short, with 4 bases between. From germline, CDR1 is MNHEY and CDR2 SVGAGI. This CDR3 is 11 amino acids long. In the original analysis: Scientists estimated how many nucleated cells there were by amplifying reference gene primers. Sequenced by immunoSEQ multiplex PCR; TCRdb stores in-frame clones only, minus some. For V, J and clone size, that table is used; D and trimming come from the DNA. Of about 280,000 clones in the sample, about 88% were seen once. As regards this clone: One base away lies a much larger clone, so this may be a sequencing read error.

Categorization into cohorts depended on clinical history that participants reported. The chain is built from TRBV6-5 and TRBJ2-1; D is unclear. This receptor was taken from a woman in her sixties or seventies in a cohort exposed to, infected with or recovered from COVID-19 (not recorded which). Material: PBMCs or T cells enriched from blood (not recorded which). This CDR3 reads CASSLYNEQFF. The CDR3 coding sequence is TGTGCCAGCAGCCTTTACAATGAGCAGTTCTTC.